This T cell receptor beta chain stems from a study of T cell responses to AZD1222 COVID-19 vaccine. Study-level points and caveats: Breadth and depth of Spike-specific TCRs rose after two AZD1222 doses. The study reported that nearly half of spike-specific TCRs target unmutated variant regions. Scientists sampled the repertoires only once the peak T cell response had passed.

The CDR3 covers 14 residues. Germline-derived CDR1 and CDR2 are KGHSH and LQKENI. V dropped 4 bases and J dropped 3; count of bases not matched to a gene: 5. With respect to this clone: Its target is not known.

The data were produced by immunoSEQ multiplex PCR, yet TCRdb's version contains in-frame clones alone and is incomplete. The sample includes under 150,000 clones, roughly 91% of them seen just once. The material sequenced was peripheral blood, taken on day 0 of AZD1222 vaccination. The chain employs TRBV18 and TRBJ1-1, with 7 bases aligning to TRBD1. The TCR comes from an adult in good health. CDR3: CASSRQGSYTEAFF. The CDR3 DNA is TGTGCCAGCTCACGACAGGGCTCATACACTGAAGCTTTCTTT.